One and the same sample provided the 25 T cell receptor beta chains below, sequenced in a study of T cell clonotyping in hematopoietic cell transplantation. The data were produced by immunoSEQ multiplex PCR, yet TCRdb's version contains in-frame clones alone and is incomplete. The sample has thousands of clones, over 95% seen once. This specimen was PBMCs, taken 30 days after allogeneic stem cell transplant. Receptors were obtained from a male patient aged 60-70 years who had an allogeneic stem cell transplant from a related donor, so the T cells may come from the graft donor. Some clones in this sample may be carry-over from other donors' samples.

V and J are TRBV19 and TRBJ1-2; possible D gene TRBD1, 6 bases. This CDR3 region has 17 residues. The V gene's germline CDR1 is LNHDA and CDR2 SQIVND (reference sequence). Trimming removed 10 bases from V and 1 base from J, with 25 bases in between. The CDR3 protein is CAIGGRGDNRLNYGYTF. The CDR3 DNA reads TGTGCCATTGGGGGCCGCGGGGACAACCGACTTAACTATGGCTACACCTTC. Together with reference TRBV19 and TRBJ1-2, the CDR3 gives the full variable domain: DGGITQSPKYLFRKEGQNVTLSCEQNLNHDAMYWYRQDPGQGLRLIYYSQIVNDFQKGDIAEGYSVSREKKESFPLTVTSAQKNPTAFYLCAIGGRGDNRLNYGYTFGSGTRLTVV.

The V call is TRBV9, the J call TRBJ1-2; D is undetermined. Germline V gives CDR1 SGDLS, CDR2 YYNGEE. Trimming removed 3 bases at V and 4 bases at J, with 16 bases between. The CDR3 runs to 15 residues. As DNA, the CDR3 is TGTGCCAGCAGCGCCTCAAGCTCCGTTCTCTATGGCTACACCTTC. Amino acid sequence: CASSASSSVLYGYTF. Based on the CDR3 plus reference TRBV9 and TRBJ1-2, the full variable domain is DSGVTQTPKHLITATGQRVTLRCSPRSGDLSVYWYQQSLDQGLQFLIQYYNGEERAKGNILERFSAQQFPDLHSELNLSSLELGDSALYFCASSASSSVLYGYTFGSGTRLTVV.

Only one count was recorded for this clone. DNA for the CDR3: TGTGCCAGCACCCTGCTCGGTGGGGCCTCTGGCTACACCTTC. This encodes CASTLLGGASGYTF. The chain joins TRBV7-2 to TRBJ1-2; D possibly corresponds to TRBD1 (5 bases). Germline values: CDR1 SGHTA, CDR2 FQGNSA. The CDR3 totals 14 residues. Trimming shortened V by 7 bases and J by 7 bases, and 19 bases separated the two germline ends.

The rearrangement uses TRBV11-3 and TRBJ1-1; 7 bases are a match to TRBD1. Germline assignment: CDR1 SGHNT and CDR2 YENEEA. The CDR3 loop spans 14 amino acids. V trimming: 2 bases; J trimming: 6 bases; junction bases outside the gene matches: 6. The CDR3 is CASSLFQGVSEAFF. CDR3 coding DNA: TGTGCCAGCAGCTTATTCCAGGGGGTCTCTGAAGCTTTCTTT.

This chain connects TRBV28 to TRBJ1-2; D is unclear. From germline, CDR1 is MDHEN and CDR2 SYDVKM. Trimming removed 4 bases at V and 0 bases at J, with 6 bases between. This CDR3 has 13 amino acids. The CDR3, as DNA: TGTGCCAGCAGTTCCAGAGCTAACTATGGCTACACCTTC. The encoded protein is CASSSRANYGYTF.

This clone was seen once. The V and J genes are TRBV29-1 and TRBJ2-2; TRBD1 agrees at 9 bases. The V gene's germline CDR1 is SQVTM and CDR2 ANQGSEA. V was pared by 0 bases and J by 4 bases, with 3 bases of the junction left unmatched. The CDR3 contains 15 residues. This chain's CDR3 is CSVEEPGQGTGELFF. CDR3 bases: TGCAGCGTTGAAGAACCGGGACAGGGCACCGGGGAGCTGTTTTTT.

This chain links TRBV5-1 with TRBJ1-3; 8 nucleotides agree with TRBD1. Trimming cost V 3 bases and J 0 bases; bases outside gene matches: 5. This CDR3 region has 16 residues. Germline CDR1 reads SGHRS; CDR2 reads YFSETQ. Here the CDR3 DNA reads TGCGCCAGCAGCTGGGGGGACAGGAGCTCTGGAAACACCATATATTTT. This codes for CASSWGDRSSGNTIYF.

The chain combines TRBV27 with TRBJ2-6; D gene unclear. The length of the CDR3 is 17 residues. Between the trimmed V and J ends, which lost 7 bases and 2 bases, there was a span of 18 bases. The germline CDR1 and CDR2 sequences are MNHEY and SMNVEV (reference sequence). CDR3 sequence: CASTQSPGFAGANVLTF. The CDR3 DNA is TGTGCCAGCACCCAATCGCCAGGTTTCGCTGGGGCCAACGTCCTGACTTTC.

The chain links TRBV11-3 to TRBJ2-1, with 9 bases matching TRBD1. The V gene end was trimmed by 5 bases and the J gene end by 4 bases; junction bases not matched to a gene: 12. Germline CDR1 and CDR2: SGHNT and YENEEA. The CDR3 length is 17 residues. CDR3 coding DNA: TGTGCCAGCAGCACCCAAACCCGACAGGGGGAGTACAATGAGCAGTTCTTC. This sequence encodes CASSTQTRQGEYNEQFF.

This sequence joins TRBV11-1 and TRBJ2-5; unclear D gene. Germline CDR1 and CDR2: SGHAT and FQDESV (reference sequence). CDR3 length: 13 amino acids. V lost 1 base to trimming and J lost 3 bases, with 6 bases between them. DNA for the CDR3: TGTGCCAGCAGCTTAGGTACGGAAGAGACCCAGTACTTC. Translated: CASSLGTEETQYF.

The chain employs TRBV7-2 and TRBJ1-4; D uncertain. The V and J ends lost 2 bases and 8 bases respectively, with 6 bases between them. The CDR3 is 12 amino acids. Germline V CDR1 and CDR2: SGHTA, FQGNSA. As DNA, the CDR3 is TGTGCCAGCAGCTTATTAAGGGAAAAACTGTTTTTT. This gives the protein CASSLLREKLFF.

The genes are TRBV7-9 and TRBJ2-7, with D tentatively TRBD1 or TRBD2 (5 bases each). CDR3 length equals 15 residues. Germline CDR1 SEHNR, CDR2 FQNEAQ (reference sequence). V lost 5 bases to trimming and J lost 2 bases, with 16 bases between them. The CDR3 coding sequence is TGTGCCAGCAGCCTCTATCAGGGAGTACCCTACGAGCAGTACTTC. Encoded protein: CASSLYQGVPYEQYF.

The chain employs TRBV7-2 and TRBJ2-7; D is unclear. This CDR3 contains 13 residues. V lost 5 bases and J lost 0, with 8 bases in between. The V gene's germline CDR1 is SGHTA and CDR2 FQGNSA. CDR3 nucleotide sequence: TGTGCCAGCAGCGGACCGCCCTCCTACGAGCAGTACTTC. Its translation is CASSGPPSYEQYF.

This chain uses TRBV4-1 with TRBJ2-3; D gene uncertain. V was trimmed by 2 bases and J by 4 bases, leaving 13 bases between them. Per germline, CDR1 MGHRA and CDR2 YSYEKL. The CDR3 spans 15 residues. The CDR3: CASSQLPDEADTQYF. The CDR3 DNA follows: TGCGCCAGCAGCCAACTTCCCGACGAGGCAGATACGCAGTATTTT.

This clone was seen a handful of times. This sequence joins TRBV19 and TRBJ1-2; D is ambiguous. Trimming left V 3 bases short and J 8 bases short, with 4 bases between. Per germline, CDR1 LNHDA and CDR2 SQIVND (reference sequence). The CDR3 runs 10 residues. The CDR3 here is CASSMEGYTF. The CDR3 bases are TGTGCCAGTAGTATGGAAGGCTACACCTTC.

This chain links TRBV14 with TRBJ1-2, with a tentative D call TRBD1 (5 bases). CDR3 length equals 15 residues. V lost 0 bases and J 2 bases, leaving 10 bases between the germline ends. Germline V gene sequence: CDR1 SGHDN, CDR2 FVKESK. CDR3 sequence reads: CASSQDEDSNYGYTF. CDR3 in DNA: TGTGCCAGCAGCCAAGATGAAGACAGCAACTATGGCTACACCTTC.

In DNA, the CDR3 is TGTGCCAGCAGTGAAAATGTCGAGAGCTCCTATAATTCACCCCTCCACTTT. Translation: CASSENVESSYNSPLHF. The chain employs TRBV25-1 and TRBJ1-6; no firm D call. CDR3 length equals 17 residues. CDR1 MGHDK and CDR2 SYGVNS come from the germline V gene. V shed 2 bases and J shed 0 bases, with 11 bases lying between them.

This chain connects TRBV28 to TRBJ2-7; either TRBD1 or TRBD2 may fit D (5 bases each). Deletions cut 7 bases from V and 2 bases from J, with 18 bases between. The CDR3 loop spans 15 amino acids. Germline assignment: CDR1 MDHEN and CDR2 SYDVKM. The CDR3 here is CASILPGRPAYEQYF. The CDR3 DNA reads as TGTGCCAGCATACTTCCGGGACGACCGGCCTACGAGCAGTACTTC.

The rearrangement uses TRBV6-5 and TRBJ1-1, with 7 bases lining up with TRBD1. CDR1 MNHEY and CDR2 SVGAGI come from the germline V gene. The CDR3 consists of 14 residues. The V segment lost 6 bases and the J segment 2 bases; nucleotides outside the gene matches: 6. The DNA for the CDR3 is TGTGCCAGCAGGGGGACAGTTAGCAACACTGAAGCTTTCTTT. Translation: CASRGTVSNTEAFF.

V usage is TRBV11-3 and J usage is TRBJ1-5; 8 bases map to TRBD1. V shed 6 bases and J 2 bases; nucleotides not matched to a gene: 3. CDR1 SGHNT and CDR2 YENEEA come from the germline V gene. CDR3 length: 14 amino acids. The CDR3 is CASSKGQGNQPQHF. The CDR3 bases are TGTGCCAGCAGTAAGGGACAGGGCAATCAGCCCCAGCATTTT.

This chain links TRBV11-3 with TRBJ2-2; 9 nucleotides agree with TRBD2. Germline CDR1 SGHNT, CDR2 YENEEA. J was trimmed by 0 bases and V by 1 base; bases with no gene match: 3. The CDR3 length is 17 residues. CDR3: CASSLVLAGTNTGELFF. The CDR3, as DNA: TGTGCCAGCAGCTTAGTCCTAGCGGGAACGAACACCGGGGAGCTGTTTTTT.

This chain uses TRBV6-5 with TRBJ2-7; 8 nucleotides match TRBD1. Looked up from germline, CDR1 is MNHEY and CDR2 is SVGAGI. CDR3 length equals 15 residues. J lost 2 bases, V lost 0 bases, and 3 bases had no gene match. CDR3 sequence reads: CASSYSDRGPYEQYF. Here the CDR3 DNA reads TGTGCCAGCAGTTACTCAGACAGGGGTCCCTACGAGCAGTACTTC.

The rearrangement links TRBV6-1 to TRBJ2-2; 11 bases map to TRBD1. The CDR3 has 15 amino acids. From germline, CDR1 is MNHNS and CDR2 SASEGT. The J segment lost 5 bases and the V segment lost 4 bases, leaving 3 bases of the junction unmatched. This CDR3 reads CASSGDRGGTGELFF. CDR3 in DNA: TGTGCCAGCAGTGGGGACAGGGGGGGGACCGGGGAGCTGTTTTTT.

The chain carries TRBV21-1 and TRBJ2-5; the tabulated D call, TRBD2, remains unverified against the DNA. TRBV21-1 has pseudogene status. There are 12 residues in the CDR3. Here the CDR3 DNA reads TGTGCCAGCAGCGGGACTAAAGAGACCCAGTACTTC. This sequence encodes CASSGTKETQYF.

J is TRBJ1-2 and V is TRBV4-3, with TRBD1 identical over 8 bases. This CDR3 has 13 residues. The V gene's germline CDR1 is LGHNA and CDR2 YSLEER. Trimming removed 1 base from V and 6 bases from J; junction bases left unmatched: 1. The DNA of the CDR3 is TGCGCCAGCAGCCAAGGGACAGGGAATGGCTACACCTTC. This gives the protein CASSQGTGNGYTF.